This T cell receptor (beta chain) was captured by sequencing in a study of T cell responses to AZD1222 COVID-19 vaccine. General study points: Baseline serology detected seropositivity in only six AZD1222 recipients.

The assay was immunoSEQ multiplex PCR, and TCRdb's table has in-frame clones only and misses some. The profile covers 100,000 or so clones, with around 94% appearing a single time and more than 2% taken by the ten largest. For this clone: Its matching antigen is unknown.

The TCR originated in an adult in good health. Here the sequenced sample was peripheral blood, taken on day 0 of AZD1222 vaccination.

For the CDR3, the DNA is TGTGCCAGCAGCCTCGGGACAGGCATTTTTGAAAAACTGTTTTTT. Protein: CASSLGTGIFEKLFF. This chain joins TRBV7-9 and TRBJ1-4; TRBD1 matches 8 bases. Germline V lookup: CDR1 SEHNR, CDR2 FQNEAQ (reference sequence). J gave up 7 bases and V 5 bases, and 9 bases lay outside the gene matches. This CDR3 has 15 residues.